The TCR beta chain described here comes from a study of vaccination effects on CD4 cells after COVID-19. Broader study findings: Early post-infection timepoints were absent, and convalescent patients were few. After vaccination, at late timepoints, clones induced by infection and by vaccine contracted markedly.

As regards this clone: Its antigen remains unknown.

Sequencing in the ViraFEST assay came after antigen-specific CD4+ T cells had been expanded with viral peptide pools, which were used to stimulate PBMC. At the end of 10 days of culture, CD4+ T cells were isolated. From March to December 2020, the person had a SARS-CoV-2 infection that was confirmed by PCR. All participants had two doses of either the BNT162b2 or mRNA-1273 vaccine. Wells each received under 2.5 million PBMC, cultured with 10 IU/ml IL-2 and around 9.8 ug/ml peptides. On both days 3 and 7, half of the culture medium was replaced with IL-2 medium. The method was immunoSEQ multiplex PCR; TCRdb's version includes in-frame clones alone and lacks a portion of them. In the table there are about 15,000 clones, just over 75% of which are singletons. This CDR3 region has 16 residues. The ends lost 3 bases at V and 1 base at J; junction bases unmatched: 6. CDR1 MNHEY and CDR2 SVGEGT come from the germline V gene.

Sample: CD4+ T cells from PBMCs cultured with SARS-CoV-2 spike peptides, taken after COVID-19 vaccination. The chain combines TRBV6-2 or TRBV6-3 with TRBJ2-7; 10 nucleotides match TRBD1. The origin of this receptor is a human donor who had a prior SARS-CoV-2 infection. The CDR3 is CASSYLGQGLSYEQYF. Here the CDR3 DNA reads TGTGCCAGCAGTTATTTGGGACAGGGGCTTTCCTACGAGCAGTACTTC.